A selection of T cell receptor beta chains follows, all from one sample in a study of T cell responses to AZD1222 COVID-19 vaccine. Here immunoSEQ multiplex PCR was the method, and the copy in TCRdb shows in-frame clones only, minus some. The sample lists more than 95,000 clones; about 89% were seen once. This specimen was peripheral blood, taken 28 days after the second dose of the MenACWY control vaccine. The source is an adult who received the MenACWY meningococcal vaccine as a control. Both conserved end residues are part of each CDR3. Each record gives: J gene, V gene, CDR3 protein.

j_gene: TRBJ2-7; v_gene: TRBV3-1/TRBV3-2; CDR3aa: CASSQGVYEQYF
j_gene: TRBJ2-1; v_gene: TRBV27; CDR3aa: CASSPIADYNEQFF
j_gene: TRBJ1-1; v_gene: TRBV27; CDR3aa: CASSFRTGEAFF
j_gene: TRBJ1-4; v_gene: TRBV27; CDR3aa: CASSFWGATNEKLFF
j_gene: TRBJ2-7; v_gene: TRBV7-6; CDR3aa: CASSPTGTAGLAGPWYEQYF
j_gene: TRBJ1-2; v_gene: TRBV28; CDR3aa: CASSLAPAGYTF
j_gene: TRBJ2-1; v_gene: TRBV5-1; CDR3aa: CASSFEGRQVNEQFF
j_gene: TRBJ2-1; v_gene: TRBV3-1/TRBV3-2; CDR3aa: CASSNRFLAVSYNEQFF
j_gene: TRBJ2-5; v_gene: TRBV2; CDR3aa: CATSFGGTGGETQYF
j_gene: TRBJ1-4; v_gene: TRBV6-5; CDR3aa: CASSYGGGYEKLFF
j_gene: TRBJ2-7; v_gene: TRBV29-1; CDR3aa: CSVGGPLEESYEQYF
j_gene: TRBJ2-2; v_gene: TRBV25-1; CDR3aa: CASSELSGELFF
j_gene: TRBJ2-7; v_gene: TRBV29-1; CDR3aa: CSVEGQGGGEQYF
j_gene: TRBJ1-1; v_gene: TRBV19; CDR3aa: CASSITGGARHTEAFF
j_gene: TRBJ2-1; v_gene: TRBV10-3; CDR3aa: CAIKRLAGYNEQFF
j_gene: TRBJ2-7; v_gene: TRBV9; CDR3aa: CASSTQQGAHEQYF
j_gene: TRBJ1-2; v_gene: TRBV3-1/TRBV3-2; CDR3aa: CASSYRQVGYGYTF
j_gene: TRBJ2-5; v_gene: TRBV7-2; CDR3aa: CASSPQGGRVGETQYF
j_gene: TRBJ2-4; v_gene: TRBV7-2; CDR3aa: CASRAGGAKNIQYF
j_gene: TRBJ2-3; v_gene: TRBV19; CDR3aa: CASSAQGQGTDTQYF
j_gene: TRBJ2-3; v_gene: TRBV18; CDR3aa: CASSPSRGQTDTQYF
j_gene: TRBJ1-6; v_gene: TRBV29-1; CDR3aa: CSATGGPKQSWNNSPLHF
j_gene: TRBJ1-4; v_gene: TRBV19; CDR3aa: CASSMRQRTEKLFF
j_gene: TRBJ2-1; v_gene: TRBV18; CDR3aa: CASSPSSSYNEQFF
j_gene: TRBJ2-1; v_gene: TRBV2; CDR3aa: CASHEDLVLYNEQFF
j_gene: TRBJ1-2; v_gene: TRBV5-1; CDR3aa: CASSIQQGNGYTF
j_gene: TRBJ2-7; v_gene: TRBV27; CDR3aa: CASSLRGPDRYEQYF
j_gene: TRBJ2-7; v_gene: TRBV20-1; CDR3aa: CSARDSYEQYF
j_gene: TRBJ2-7; v_gene: TRBV7-9; CDR3aa: CASSRIDYEQYF
j_gene: TRBJ2-3; v_gene: TRBV7-2; CDR3aa: CASSSHSTDTQYF
j_gene: TRBJ2-5; v_gene: TRBV7-2; CDR3aa: CASSLGTGQETQYF
j_gene: TRBJ2-5; v_gene: TRBV7-6; CDR3aa: CASSSIPGHSQETQYF
j_gene: TRBJ1-5; v_gene: TRBV30; CDR3aa: CAWSVGGWMSNQPQHF
j_gene: TRBJ1-5; v_gene: TRBV6-5; CDR3aa: CASRVGSNYQPQHF
j_gene: TRBJ2-7; v_gene: TRBV16; CDR3aa: CASSQLGQIVYF
j_gene: TRBJ2-1; v_gene: TRBV7-2; CDR3aa: CASGGTSVLNEQFF
j_gene: TRBJ1-5; v_gene: TRBV2; CDR3aa: CASIGTGQNQPQHF